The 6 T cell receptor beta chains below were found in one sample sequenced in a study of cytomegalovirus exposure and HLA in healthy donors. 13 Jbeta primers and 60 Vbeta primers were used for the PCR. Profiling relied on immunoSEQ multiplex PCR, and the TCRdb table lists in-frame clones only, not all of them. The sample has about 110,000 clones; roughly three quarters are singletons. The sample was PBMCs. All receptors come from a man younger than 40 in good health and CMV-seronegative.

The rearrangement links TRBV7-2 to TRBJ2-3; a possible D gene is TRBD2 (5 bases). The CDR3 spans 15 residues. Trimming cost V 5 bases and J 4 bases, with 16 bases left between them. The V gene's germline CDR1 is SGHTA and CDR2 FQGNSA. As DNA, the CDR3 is TGTGCCAGCAGCGCGGGTCCCGGGTGGGCAGATACGCAGTATTTT. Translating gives CASSAGPGWADTQYF.

The CDR3 DNA follows: TGTGCCAGCAGTCGAACACAGGGGATGGGCACTGAAGCTTTCTTT. As protein: CASSRTQGMGTEAFF. This chain connects TRBV27 to TRBJ1-1; 7 nucleotides align to TRBD1. CDR3 length equals 15 residues. Trimming cost V 5 bases and J 4 bases; bases outside gene matches: 10. Germline values: CDR1 MNHEY, CDR2 SMNVEV (reference sequence).

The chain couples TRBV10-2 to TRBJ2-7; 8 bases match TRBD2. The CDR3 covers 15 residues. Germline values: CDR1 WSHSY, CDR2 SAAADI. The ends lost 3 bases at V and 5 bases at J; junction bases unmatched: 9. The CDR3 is CASSEEGTGGHEQYF. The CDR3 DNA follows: TGCGCCAGCAGTGAAGAGGGGACGGGAGGGCACGAGCAGTACTTC.

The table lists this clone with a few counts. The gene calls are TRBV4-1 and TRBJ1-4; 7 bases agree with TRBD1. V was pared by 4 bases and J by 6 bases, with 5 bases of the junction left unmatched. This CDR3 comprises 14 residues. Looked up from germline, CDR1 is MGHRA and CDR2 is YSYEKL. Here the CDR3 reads CASSRQGRYEKLFF. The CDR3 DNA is TGCGCCAGCAGCCGACAGGGACGTTATGAAAAACTGTTTTTT.

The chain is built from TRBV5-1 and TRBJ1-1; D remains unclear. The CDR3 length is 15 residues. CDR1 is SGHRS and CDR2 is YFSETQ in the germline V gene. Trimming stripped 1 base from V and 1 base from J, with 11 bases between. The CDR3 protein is CASSLIGGWNTEAFF. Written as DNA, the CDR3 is TGCGCCAGCAGCTTGATAGGAGGTTGGAACACTGAAGCTTTCTTT.

CDR3: CASSLGPGVSYNEQFF. CDR3 nucleotide sequence: TGTGCCAGCAGCTTAGGGCCCGGGGTATCCTACAATGAGCAGTTCTTC. The V gene is TRBV7-2, the J gene TRBJ2-1, with a possible D match to TRBD2 (5 bases). CDR3 size: 16 residues. Trimming removed 1 base at V and 1 base at J, with 11 bases between. Germline CDR1 and CDR2: SGHTA and FQGNSA. Full variable domain (rest looked up from reference TRBV7-2 and TRBJ2-1): GAGVSQSPSNKVTEKGKDVELRCDPISGHTALYWYRQSLGQGLEFLIYFQGNSAPDKSGLPSDRFSAERTGGSVSTLTIQRTQQEDSAVYLCASSLGPGVSYNEQFFGPGTRLTVL.